Sequencing of this TCR beta chain was carried out in a study of neurological immune-mediated disorders (dated by TCRdb to about 2019). About the study as a whole: Using UMI-based sequencing, the study compared peripheral blood TCR-beta repertoires from patients with HTLV-I-associated myelopathy (HAM/TSP), patients with multiple sclerosis, and healthy controls. Of the roughly 71 subjects in the cohort, about 14 were HAM/TSP patients, some 34 were multiple sclerosis patients, and roughly 20 were healthy controls. Each longitudinal HAM/TSP and healthy donor was sampled at 3 time-points spaced at roughly 3-45 month intervals. Longitudinal samples, technical triplicates and paired sorted CD4+ and CD8+ T-cell subsets, alongside PBMC samples, were included among the 106 TCR-beta libraries. Points the paper makes about the study in general: TCR clonal expansion was greatest in HAM/TSP patients and smallest in MS patients, who ranked below even healthy controls. Across subjects, expanded clones never shared an identical CDR3 amino acid sequence, which suggests that the TCR-beta repertoires in every group were private.

Notes on this clonotype: The specificity of this receptor is unknown. No base-level quality is on record; no much larger clone is a single base apart.

What the time point label conveys for this sample: longitudinal time-point 3. Libraries from unsorted PBMCs were made from 2 million PBMCs kept in RNAlater at -80 degrees C until RNA extraction. Peripheral blood was subjected to Ficoll-Hypaque density gradient centrifugation to isolate PBMCs, which were then cryopreserved in liquid nitrogen. To synthesize cDNA, template-switch 5'RACE was performed with a primer carrying a 10-nucleotide random unique molecular identifier so that each TCR transcript was tagged. Every sequencing run covered 15-18 subjects and yielded more than 170 million TCR-beta sequences. The RNeasy kit was used for extraction of total RNA. TCR-beta VDJ regions were amplified with primers for the TCR constant region and the 5'RACE anchor, using the KAPA Real-time Library Amplification kit. A first PCR added sample indexes and Illumina adaptors, after which a second PCR increased the library yield. The roughly 650 bp TCR product was size-selected on a 2% E-gel SizeSelection system after Ampure bead purification. Before pooling, libraries had their quality checked on a Bioanalyzer, their concentration measured with Qubit, and their quantity determined with the Kapa Library Quantification kit. Paired-end 2 x 150 bp sequencing of the libraries was performed on an Illumina HiSeq 2500. To increase sequence diversity, about 25-31% phiX was spiked into each library pool. In the original analysis: The UMI-based MiGEC pipeline processed quality-filtered reads and removed over 80% of raw TCR sequences during error correction. VDJ genes were aligned to IMGT germline references, and each clonotype was defined by a unique CDR3 amino acid sequence together with V-J genes. Clonal expansion, Shannon diversity, and CDR3 relatedness (CalcPairwiseDistances, ClusterSamples) were evaluated with VDJtools, and phylogenetic trees were built with CLCbio workbench. Expanded clones were defined as having at least 8 unique UMIs, based on coefficient-of-variation modelling across technical triplicates. TCRdb handled the public reads itself, with Q25 trimming in fastp and clone calling in MiXCR, and kept productive beta chains. One record per CDR3 amino acid sequence lists the most common genes and DNA. None of the V and J calls come from the authors' own analysis; TCRdb made them. For this sample there are roughly 100,000 distinct CDR3 sequences; 9.5% to 14% appear just once. Together, the top ten hold about 3% of the sample.

What was sequenced was PBMCs. The clonotype was recovered from a female donor with HTLV-1-associated myelopathy (HAM/TSP).

CDR3 protein: CAISEYGTSGSLNANEKLFF. The sequenced DNA is TGTGCCATCAGTGAGTACGGGACTAGCGGGTCCCTGAACGCTAATGAAAAACTGTTTTTT. The sequence is built from TRBV10-3 and TRBJ1-4, and the D gene may be TRBD1, 5 bases matching. The CDR3 numbers 20 residues from cysteine through phenylalanine. The sequence is cut down to CDR3 DNA, 60 bases in frame from base 1. Reading the germline V gene gives CDR1 ENHRY and CDR2 SYGVKD. V loses 1 base, J loses 3 bases, and the germline ends lie 24 bases apart.